This TCR beta chain comes out of a study of patients and donors after allogeneic stem cell transplantation. TCRdb reprocessed the RT-PCR reads via MiXCR and lists one record per CDR3 protein. In the table there are under 95,000 distinct CDR3 sequences, 5% of which are singletons. The CDR3 loop spans 16 amino acids. The ends lost 3 bases at V and 10 bases at J; junction bases unmatched: 10. CDR1 SGHRS and CDR2 YFSETQ come from the germline V gene. The V and J genes are TRBV5-1 and TRBJ2-1, with 13 positions matching TRBD2. Sequenced sample: blood, either unsorted or a sorted T cell fraction (not recorded which). The receptor was isolated from a human donor who was either an allogeneic HSCT recipient or a stem cell or donor lymphocyte infusion donor (not recorded which). It is not recorded whose cells these are; they may come from a transplant donor. The CDR3 DNA is TGCGCCAGCAGCTGGGGAACTAGCGGGGGGGCAGTGGAGCAGTTCTTC. It codes for CASSWGTSGGAVEQFF. The whole variable domain, remainder taken from reference TRBV5-1 and TRBJ2-1, is KAGVTQTPRYLIKTRGQQVTLSCSPISGHRSVSWYQQTPGQGLQFLFEYFSETQRNKGNFPGRFSGRQFSNSRSEMNVSTLELGDSALYLCASSWGTSGGAVEQFFGPGTRLTVL.